This T cell receptor (beta chain) was identified in a study of shared clonotypes between healthy human individuals. Germline CDR1 is LGHNA and CDR2 is YSLEER. The CDR3 consists of 14 residues. V gave up 4 bases and J gave up 5 bases, with 13 bases separating them. Naive CD8 isolation took CD45RO-negative cells positively selected for CCR7 and excluded terminally differentiated effector memory CD45RA+ cells. Using immunoSEQ multiplex PCR, the repertoire was profiled, and TCRdb retains in-frame clones only, with some absent. The sample includes approximately 2,200,000 clones, just over 90% of them seen just once.

The sequence came from a young man in good health. Some clones in this sample may be carry-over from other donors' samples. The chain has TRBV4-3 and TRBJ2-3; unclear D gene. The sample taken for sequencing was naive CD8+ T cells from PBMCs. The CDR3 coding sequence is TGCGCCAGCAGCCCCTCCATAGTGGGAGATACGCAGTATTTT. This codes for CASSPSIVGDTQYF.